This T cell receptor (beta chain) was sequenced in a study of cytomegalovirus exposure and HLA in healthy donors. PCR employed 60 Vbeta and 13 Jbeta primers. The data were produced by immunoSEQ multiplex PCR, yet TCRdb's version contains in-frame clones alone and is incomplete. This table holds 99,000 or so clones, 75% to 80% found once. Trimming took 4 bases from V and 5 from J; bases not matched to a gene: 8. The germline V gene has CDR1 SGHRS and CDR2 YFSETQ. CDR3 length: 14 residues. Sequenced: PBMCs. The receptor was derived from a man in his 60s in good health and CMV-seropositive. The rearrangement uses TRBV5-1 and TRBJ2-7, with 8 bases aligning to TRBD1. Written as DNA, the CDR3 is TGCGCCAGCAGCAAAGGGACAGGCGGGGACGAGCAGTACTTC. It encodes CASSKGTGGDEQYF.